This T cell receptor (beta chain) derives from a study of CD8+CD57+ T cells in acquired aplastic anemia. The TCR beta profiling, which covered VDJ combination and CDR3 sequence, was carried out using genomic DNA as the template. From the reads, TCRdb called clonotypes with MiXCR, one entry per CDR3 protein. Counted here are about 190,000 distinct CDR3 sequences, 64% occurring once; the ten biggest clones make up 46%. The study's findings and limits: Patients and controls shared roughly 30 CD8+ CDR3 sequences, which appeared highly expressed in patients and within their immunodominant clones. Patients and controls were not found to differ significantly in CD8+ Simpson's diversity.

In regard to this clonotype: Its antigen is currently unknown.

This receptor was obtained from a human donor with severe aplastic anemia or a healthy control (not recorded which). Sequences were obtained from sorted CD4+, CD8+, or CD8+CD57+ T cells (not recorded which) from PBMCs.

The chain's CDR3 is CAWSAGTSYFNEQFF. CDR3 DNA: TGTGCCTGGAGCGCCGGGACTAGCTACTTCAATGAGCAGTTCTTC. The chain joins TRBV30 to TRBJ2-1, with 9 bases fitting TRBD2. V trimming: 3 bases; J trimming: 6 bases; junction bases outside the gene matches: 9. The CDR3 has 15 amino acids. Germline V gene sequence: CDR1 GTSNPN, CDR2 SVGIG (reference sequence).